This is a list of T cell receptor beta chains from one sample in a study of blood T cells in healthy people across ages. TCRdb called the 5' RACE reads again in MiXCR, with one record for every CDR3 protein. The sample includes about 680,000 distinct CDR3 sequences, 49% of them seen just once. Material for sequencing was blood. The receptors originated from a woman aged 60-75 years in good health. CDR3s include the opening cysteine and the closing phenylalanine or tryptophan. D genes are given only for firm matches. Clone size is shown for a subset of rows, as once, few, many or a class of expanded clone.

J,V,D,size,DNA,CDR3
TRBJ2-1,TRBV12-3/TRBV12-4,-,many,TGTGCCAGCAGTTTCGGGGGCACCTACAATGAGCAGTTCTTC,CASSFGGTYNEQFF
TRBJ2-3,TRBV5-1,-,-,TGCGCCAGCAGCTTTTCGGACGCTTACACAGATACGCAGTATTTT,CASSFSDAYTDTQYF
TRBJ2-1,TRBV20-1,TRBD2,-,TGCAGTGCTAGAGATCTGTGGCGGGAGGGGCAGACTCCCAATGAGCAGTTCTTC,CSARDLWREGQTPNEQFF
TRBJ1-1,TRBV7-2,TRBD1,-,TGTGCCAGCAGCTTAGATCGGGACAGGGCCGAACCTGAAGCTTTCTTT,CASSLDRDRAEPEAFF
TRBJ1-1,TRBV6-2/TRBV6-3,-,-,TGTGCCAGCAGGCCAAACACAGGGCCAGGGGTCGCTGAAGCTTTCTTT,CASRPNTGPGVAEAFF
TRBJ1-1,TRBV19,-,-,TGTGCCAGGAGGGACAAAATGAACACTGAAGCTTTCTTT,CARRDKMNTEAFF
TRBJ2-4,TRBV24-1,TRBD1,-,TGTGCCACCGGTGATGCCCGACAGGGGTCAAACATTCAGTACTTC,CATGDARQGSNIQYF
TRBJ2-5,TRBV7-9,TRBD1,few,TGTGCCAGCAGCCCACGGACAGGGGGCGAAGAGACCCAGTACTTC,CASSPRTGGEETQYF
TRBJ1-2,TRBV6-1,-,-,TGTGCCAGCGGGGATGGCTACACCTTC,CASGDGYTF
TRBJ2-7,TRBV21-1,-,-,TGTGCCAGCAGCACTGGACAGGGGGCCCACGAGCAGTACTTC,CASSTGQGAHEQYF
TRBJ2-7,TRBV7-2,TRBD2,many,TGTGCCAGCAGCCCCTCGGACAGGTTCGGGACTAGCGTAACCTACGAGCAGTACTTC,CASSPSDRFGTSVTYEQYF
TRBJ2-4,TRBV28,-,-,TGTGCCAGCATCAGTCGGGACGGCGAAAACATTCAGTACTTC,CASISRDGENIQYF
TRBJ1-5,TRBV20-1,-,-,TGCAGTGCTACAGGGGAAAATCAGCCCCAGCATTTT,CSATGENQPQHF
TRBJ2-3,TRBV11-2,TRBD1,few,TGTGCCAGCAGGTCGGACAGGGGGGATACGCAGTATTTT,CASRSDRGDTQYF
TRBJ2-7,TRBV2,-,-,TGTGCCAGCAGCCTGACATCCGAGCAGTACTTC,CASSLTSEQYF
TRBJ2-1,TRBV12-3/TRBV12-4,-,few,TGTGCCAGCAAGCCCGGGCGGAGAGGGGATGAGCAGTTCTTC,CASKPGRRGDEQFF
TRBJ2-1,TRBV20-1,TRBD2,-,TGCAGTGCCCGCGGACTAGCGGGAGTCCATGAGCAGTTCTTC,CSARGLAGVHEQFF
TRBJ2-3,TRBV7-9,TRBD2,-,TGTGCCAGCAGCTTAGGATGGCGGGAGAGCACAGATACGCAGTATTTT,CASSLGWRESTDTQYF
TRBJ1-4,TRBV12-3/TRBV12-4,-,few,TGTGCCAGCAGGCACAGGAGACTTAATGAAAAACTGTTTTTT,CASRHRRLNEKLFF
TRBJ1-2,TRBV29-1,TRBD1,many,TGCAGCGTTGGCGGACAGGGAGGTGGCTACACCTTC,CSVGGQGGGYTF
TRBJ2-7,TRBV28,-,-,TGTGCCAGCCAGAGTTACGAGCAGTACTTC,CASQSYEQYF
TRBJ2-5,TRBV9,-,many,TGTGCCAGCAGCCCCTCGGGGTTCCACAATGAGCAGTACTTC,CASSPSGFHNEQYF
TRBJ2-7,TRBV30,TRBD1,-,TGTGCCTGGAGTGGACAGGGGCCCGCAGTTTTCTACGAGCAGTACTTC,CAWSGQGPAVFYEQYF
TRBJ2-5,TRBV7-9,TRBD2,few,TGTGCCAGCAGCCCCAGCGGGAGCCGGGAAGAGCAGTACTTC,CASSPSGSREEQYF
TRBJ2-1,TRBV11-2,-,-,TGTGCCAGCAGCTCGCCTGTTCTATTCTACAATGAGCAGTTCTTC,CASSSPVLFYNEQFF
TRBJ2-3,TRBV20-1,-,-,TGCAGTGGCCCGAGTTGGACTAGCACAGATACGCAGTATTTT,CSGPSWTSTDTQYF
TRBJ1-2,TRBV9,-,few,TGTGCCAGCAGCGTAGTACGGGAGGAGGAAAAGAACTATGGCTACACCTTC,CASSVVREEEKNYGYTF
TRBJ2-5,TRBV25-1,-,-,TGTGCCAGCAGTGAACGAAACCAAGAGACCCAGTACTTC,CASSERNQETQYF
TRBJ2-5,TRBV18,-,-,TGTGCCAGCTCACCAGGAGGGGGGGAAGAGACCCAGTACTTC,CASSPGGGEETQYF
TRBJ2-3,TRBV6-4,-,-,TGCGCCAGCAGCGACCGGGCAGACACAGATACGCAGTATTTT,CASSDRADTDTQYF
TRBJ2-4,TRBV5-1,-,-,TGCGCCAGCAGCTTGGAGCAGGGGGGGTCGGGTCAGTACTTC,CASSLEQGGSGQYF
TRBJ2-7,TRBV14,TRBD1,-,TGTGCCAGCAGCCATAGCCAGGGGGCGGTATCCTACGAGCAGTACTTC,CASSHSQGAVSYEQYF
TRBJ2-1,TRBV29-1,TRBD2,-,TGCAGCGGGTTCGCGGCTAGCGGTAGCTCCTACAATGAGCAGTTCTTC,CSGFAASGSSYNEQFF
TRBJ2-5,TRBV5-5,-,few,TGTGCCAGCAGCTTTAAGAGCTTCCAACAAGAGACCCAGTACTTC,CASSFKSFQQETQYF
TRBJ2-7,TRBV2,-,-,TGTGCCAGCAGCAAAGAGGGGGGGGCCTACGAGCAGTACTTC,CASSKEGGAYEQYF
TRBJ2-2,TRBV7-3,-,few,TGTGCCAGCAGCCCTCAGGGTCCCGGGGAGCTGTTTTTT,CASSPQGPGELFF
TRBJ2-6,TRBV7-3,-,-,TGTGCCAGCAGCCGTTCGGAAGGGGCCAACGTCCTGACTTTC,CASSRSEGANVLTF
TRBJ2-1,TRBV27,-,-,TGTGCCAGCGGGGTCATCTACTACTACAATGAGCAGTTCTTC,CASGVIYYYNEQFF
TRBJ1-1,TRBV5-1,TRBD1,-,TGCGCCAGCAGCTGGGACAGGGAGGACACTGAAGCTTTCTTT,CASSWDREDTEAFF
TRBJ2-4,TRBV20-1,-,few,TGCAGTGCTATTCCCCCCCCGCGGGGTGGGTCTCCCCAGCAGTACTTC,CSAIPPPRGGSPQQYF
TRBJ2-5,TRBV28,-,-,TGTGCCAGCAGCCCTGGGGGTCTGGGCCAGAGGGAGACCCAGTACTTC,CASSPGGLGQRETQYF
TRBJ2-7,TRBV6-2/TRBV6-3,-,few,TGTGCCAGCAGTTGGAGGGGGGCTACTTCCTCCTACGAGCAGTACTTC,CASSWRGATSSYEQYF
TRBJ2-7,TRBV25-1,-,few,TGTGCCAGCAGGGATAGACGGCTATACGAGCAGTACTTC,CASRDRRLYEQYF
TRBJ2-7,TRBV6-2/TRBV6-3,TRBD2,-,TGTGCCAGCAGTCGACCCGGTAGCGGGAGGACCGGGATTCGTACCTACGAGCAGTACTTC,CASSRPGSGRTGIRTYEQYF
TRBJ1-1,TRBV9,TRBD1,-,TGTGCCAGCAGCGGACCGACAGGGCCGGACACTGAAGCTTTCTTT,CASSGPTGPDTEAFF
TRBJ2-2,TRBV28,TRBD1,once,TGTGCCAGCAGTTTAGAGACAGGGGGGAACACCGGGGGGCTGTTTTTT,CASSLETGGNTGGLFF
TRBJ1-4,TRBV5-1,-,few,TGCGCCAGCAGGAGAATCCTAAGCGGACATTTGGCAACTAATGAAAAACTGTTTTTT,CASRRILSGHLATNEKLFF
TRBJ2-7,TRBV5-1,TRBD2,few,TGCGCCAGCAGACCCACCGGGACTAGCGTCTACGAGCAGTACTTC,CASRPTGTSVYEQYF
TRBJ2-5,TRBV5-8,-,few,TGTGCCAGCAGCCCCTCCCGACAGGTTTGGGGAGAGACCCAGTACTTC,CASSPSRQVWGETQYF
TRBJ1-4,TRBV4-3,TRBD1,few,TGCGCCAGCAGCCAAGCCGGGACAGGGGTTGAAAAACTGTTTTTT,CASSQAGTGVEKLFF
TRBJ2-5,TRBV7-3,TRBD2,-,TGTGCCAGCAGTAGGGGACTAGCACCGCAAGAGACCCAGTACTTC,CASSRGLAPQETQYF
TRBJ1-1,TRBV6-2/TRBV6-3,TRBD1,-,TGTGCCAGCAGTTATGAACAGGGGCCTTTGAACACTGAAGCTTTCTTT,CASSYEQGPLNTEAFF
TRBJ2-1,TRBV20-1,-,-,TGCAGTGCTAGTGGTTTGGCAGGGGAGCTATGGGAGCAGTTCTTC,CSASGLAGELWEQFF
TRBJ2-1,TRBV7-2,TRBD2,-,TGTGCCAGCAGACGGACTAGCGGGAGTTCAAATGAGCAGTTCTTC,CASRRTSGSSNEQFF
TRBJ1-2,TRBV7-9,-,-,TGTGCCAGCAGCTCTGACAAAGACAGATATGGCTACACCTTC,CASSSDKDRYGYTF